A single sample gave rise to the 31 T cell receptor beta chains below, sequenced in a study of blood T cell repertoires in COVID-19. Clones were sequenced by immunoSEQ multiplex PCR, and TCRdb holds only the in-frame ones, with some missing. The data hold around 70,000 clones, with approximately 90% observed a single time. The sample was peripheral blood. These receptors came from a human donor in a cohort sampled during active COVID-19.

The chain links TRBV7-9 to TRBJ2-3; 10 bases are a match to TRBD2. Trimming cost V 5 bases and J 5 bases; bases outside gene matches: 4. CDR1 and CDR2 (germline): SEHNR, FQNEAQ (reference sequence). The CDR3 has 14 residues. The CDR3 DNA reads as TGTGCCAGCAGCCCGAGCGGGGGGGGAGATACGCAGTATTTT. Protein sequence: CASSPSGGGDTQYF.

V is TRBV7-2 and J is TRBJ2-1, with 8 positions matching TRBD2. Germline values: CDR1 SGHTA, CDR2 FQGNSA. Germline trimming cut 3 bases from V and 8 bases from J; bases unmatched to any gene: 3. The CDR3 runs to 13 residues. CDR3 in amino acids: CASSFASGYEQFF. CDR3 in DNA: TGTGCCAGCAGCTTTGCTAGCGGGTATGAGCAGTTCTTC.

The V call is TRBV19, the J call TRBJ2-3; TRBD2 agrees at 10 bases. The CDR3 loop spans 16 amino acids. The ends lost 7 bases at V and 6 bases at J; junction bases unmatched: 13. The V gene's germline CDR1 is LNHDA and CDR2 SQIVND (reference sequence). The chain's CDR3 is CASKPRNSGGWDTQYF. DNA of the CDR3: TGTGCCAGTAAACCCCGGAATAGCGGGGGGTGGGATACGCAGTATTTT.

This chain joins TRBV7-9 and TRBJ2-5; a weak D match, TRBD2 (5 bases). This CDR3 comprises 13 residues. Trimming shortened V by 5 bases and J by 3 bases, and 10 bases separated the two germline ends. Germline V lookup: CDR1 SEHNR, CDR2 FQNEAQ (reference sequence). This CDR3 is CASSPDWEETQYF. Here the CDR3 DNA reads TGTGCCAGCAGCCCGGACTGGGAAGAGACCCAGTACTTC.

CDR3 nucleotide sequence: TGTGCCAGCCGCATTTCCGGGACAGGAGATCAGCCCCAGCATTTT. Translated, it gives CASRISGTGDQPQHF. The chain links TRBV6-5 to TRBJ1-5; 8 nucleotides match TRBD1. The CDR3 loop spans 15 amino acids. V lost 8 bases, J lost 5 bases, and 11 bases stayed unmatched. The V gene's germline CDR1 is MNHEY and CDR2 SVGAGI.

CDR3 residues: CASSSNEREGHDASTGELFF. The CDR3 nucleotides are TGTGCCAGCAGCTCCAACGAGCGGGAGGGCCACGACGCGAGCACCGGGGAGCTGTTTTTT. The V and J genes are TRBV7-3 and TRBJ2-2, with 10 bases lining up with TRBD2. This CDR3 comprises 20 residues. Trimming at V came to 4 bases and at J to 4 bases, leaving 18 bases not matched to a gene. CDR1 is SGHTA, CDR2 FQGTGA, per germline.

The chain joins TRBV5-1 to TRBJ2-3, with 13 bases matching TRBD2. CDR3 length equals 17 residues. J gave up 1 base and V 5 bases, and 7 bases lay outside the gene matches. Germline lookup yields CDR1 SGHRS and CDR2 YFSETQ. The CDR3 loop reads CASRPTSGRFGTDTQYF. The CDR3 DNA reads TGCGCCAGCAGACCGACTAGCGGGAGGTTTGGCACAGATACGCAGTATTTT.

This clone has only one observation. The chain couples TRBV9 to TRBJ2-5, with 13 bases aligning to TRBD2. Trimming took 4 bases from V and 5 from J; bases not matched to a gene: 8. CDR3 length: 16 amino acids. Per the germline V gene, CDR1 is SGDLS and CDR2 is YYNGEE. DNA of the CDR3: TGTGCCAGCAGCCCAACTAGCGGGGGGGCAAGGGAGACCCAGTACTTC. Encoded protein: CASSPTSGGARETQYF.

The genes are TRBV28 and TRBJ1-5, with 11 bases that match TRBD1. Germline trimming cut 4 bases from V and 5 bases from J; bases unmatched to any gene: 10. Per the germline V gene, CDR1 is MDHEN and CDR2 is SYDVKM. This CDR3 contains 17 residues. The CDR3 reads CASSSPGGQGAHQPQHF. In DNA form, the CDR3 reads TGTGCCAGCAGTTCACCTGGCGGACAGGGGGCCCATCAGCCCCAGCATTTT.

The rearrangement uses TRBV9 and TRBJ1-1; perhaps TRBD1 as D (5 bases). The length of the CDR3 is 15 residues. Germline CDR1 and CDR2: SGDLS and YYNGEE. Trimming took off 3 bases at V and 3 bases at J, with 15 bases between the two ends. The DNA for the CDR3 is TGTGCCAGCAGCGCGAACATAGACAGCTACACTGAAGCTTTCTTT. This sequence encodes CASSANIDSYTEAFF.

This clone was seen a handful of times. This chain links TRBV9 with TRBJ1-3, with D uncertain. This CDR3 has 12 amino acids. The germline CDR1 and CDR2 sequences are SGDLS and YYNGEE. V lost 4 bases, J lost 7 bases, and 9 bases lay in between. The CDR3 here is CASSPQSNTIYF. For the CDR3, the DNA is TGTGCCAGCAGCCCCCAGTCGAACACCATATATTTT.

The chain is built from TRBV5-6 and TRBJ2-7, with D perhaps TRBD1 (6 bases). The germline V gene has CDR1 SGHDT and CDR2 YYEEEE. The CDR3 is 17 amino acids. Trimming pared 5 bases from V and 2 bases from J, leaving 23 bases between. The CDR3 spells CASSRRSSGRGTYEQYF. CDR3 sequence (DNA): TGTGCCAGCAGTCGACGCTCCAGCGGCAGGGGAACCTACGAGCAGTACTTC.

The rearrangement uses TRBV19 and TRBJ1-1; D is possibly TRBD1 (5 bases). This CDR3 spans 13 amino acids. In germline, CDR1 is LNHDA, CDR2 SQIVND (reference sequence). Deletions cut 5 bases from V and 4 bases from J, with 11 bases between. CDR3 in amino acids: CASSLWGGTEAFF. CDR3 nucleotides: TGTGCCAGTAGTTTATGGGGGGGCACTGAAGCTTTCTTT. The full variable domain, rest sourced from reference TRBV19 and TRBJ1-1, is DGGITQSPKYLFRKEGQNVTLSCEQNLNHDAMYWYRQDPGQGLRLIYYSQIVNDFQKGDIAEGYSVSREKKESFPLTVTSAQKNPTAFYLCASSLWGGTEAFFGQGTRLTVV.

The chain has TRBV15 and TRBJ2-6; D call uncertain. This CDR3 is 16 amino acids long. Germline V gives CDR1 LNHNV, CDR2 YYDKDF (reference sequence). V gave up 3 bases and J gave up 3 bases, with 12 bases separating them. The CDR3 coding sequence is TGTGCCACCAGCAGGGGCAGGATTGGTGGGGCCAACGTCCTGACTTTC. As protein: CATSRGRIGGANVLTF.

The gene calls are TRBV19 and TRBJ1-2; 8 positions match TRBD1. Germline V gene sequence: CDR1 LNHDA, CDR2 SQIVND (reference sequence). This CDR3 region has 17 residues. Trimming took 5 bases from V and 7 from J; bases not matched to a gene: 18. The CDR3 reads CASSLRAGGVEIVGYTF. The CDR3 DNA reads as TGTGCCAGTAGTCTACGAGCAGGGGGCGTCGAGATAGTTGGCTACACCTTC.

The chain couples TRBV10-1 to TRBJ2-7; D call uncertain. This CDR3 contains 12 residues. V lost 3 bases and J 4 bases, leaving 7 bases between the germline ends. Germline-derived CDR1 and CDR2 are WNHNN and SYGVQD (reference sequence). The CDR3, as DNA: TGCGCCAGCAGTGACAGTCAATACGAGCAGTACTTC. This translates into CASSDSQYEQYF.

This clone was seen only once. This chain uses TRBV7-2 with TRBJ1-2, with D possibly TRBD1 on 5 matching bases. Per the germline V gene, CDR1 is SGHTA and CDR2 is FQGNSA. V was shortened by 4 bases and J by 5 bases, with 17 bases between the two germline ends. The CDR3 covers 15 residues. CDR3 sequence: CASSSRLGLNYGYTF. The CDR3 DNA sequence: TGTGCCAGCAGCTCGAGACTGGGGCTTAATTATGGCTACACCTTC.

This sequence joins TRBV28 and TRBJ2-1; D not certain. The CDR3 is 11 amino acids. The V and J ends lost 6 bases and 8 bases respectively, with 8 bases between them. Germline loops: CDR1 MDHEN, CDR2 SYDVKM. The CDR3 spells CASSSRYEQFF. Here the CDR3 DNA reads TGTGCCAGCAGCTCTAGGTATGAGCAGTTCTTC. The full variable domain, completed using reference TRBV28 and TRBJ2-1, is DVKVTQSSRYLVKRTGEKVFLECVQDMDHENMFWYRQDPGLGLRLIYFSYDVKMKEKGDIPEGYSVSREKKERFSLILESASTNQTSMYLCASSSRYEQFFGPGTRLTVL.

This chain connects TRBV18 to TRBJ2-2; D gene uncertain. Trimming took off 2 bases at V and 0 bases at J, with 4 bases between the two ends. Germline-derived CDR1 and CDR2 are KGHSH and LQKENI. The CDR3 sequence is 14 residues long. Here the CDR3 DNA reads TGTGCCAGCTCACCAGACACGAACACCGGGGAGCTGTTTTTT. It is translated as CASSPDTNTGELFF.

The chain has TRBV5-1 and TRBJ1-2, with no clear D. Trimming removed 1 base at V and 4 bases at J, with 14 bases between. From germline, CDR1 is SGHRS and CDR2 YFSETQ. This CDR3 has 15 amino acids. The CDR3 protein is CASSLSEGEGYGYTF. The CDR3 bases are TGCGCCAGCAGCTTGTCGGAGGGCGAGGGCTATGGCTACACCTTC.

This chain links TRBV21-1 with TRBJ1-4; the DNA was not used to check the table's D call, TRBD1. TRBV21-1 represents a pseudogene. The CDR3 sequence is 17 residues long. As DNA, the CDR3 is TGTGCCAGCAGCAAGGACAGGACCCCTTCAACTAATGAAAAACTGTTTTTT. Its protein product is CASSKDRTPSTNEKLFF.

This chain joins TRBV2 and TRBJ1-6; TRBD1 aligns across 7 bases. The germline V gene encodes CDR1 SNHLY and CDR2 FYNNEI. The junction had 6 bases not matched to a gene; V was cut back by 7 bases and J by 0 bases. CDR3 length equals 16 residues. CDR3 DNA: TGTGCCAGCACCCCGGACAGGAGCTCCTATAATTCACCCCTCCACTTT. Its protein product is CASTPDRSSYNSPLHF.

The rearrangement links TRBV3-1 (or the pseudogene TRBV3-2) to TRBJ2-1; TRBD2 matches 13 bases. The CDR3 is made up of 16 amino acids. The J segment lost 8 bases and the V segment lost 4 bases, leaving 8 bases of the junction unmatched. The germline gives CDR1 LGHDT, CDR2 YNNKEL (reference sequence). CDR3 in amino acids: CASSRSLAGGHDEQFF. The CDR3 coding sequence is TGTGCCAGCAGCCGGTCACTAGCGGGGGGGCACGATGAGCAGTTCTTC.

The chain carries TRBV19 and TRBJ1-4; a possible D gene is TRBD1 (5 bases). Germline V gene sequence: CDR1 LNHDA, CDR2 SQIVND (reference sequence). The CDR3 contains 13 residues. Deletions cut 5 bases from V and 8 bases from J, with 12 bases between. CDR3 loop: CASSDQGLEKLFF. The CDR3 DNA follows: TGTGCCAGTAGTGACCAGGGATTAGAAAAACTGTTTTTT.

This clone was counted once. The chain links TRBV7-2 to TRBJ2-1, with 7 bases identical to TRBD2. Germline assignment: CDR1 SGHTA and CDR2 FQGNSA. V was clipped by 5 bases and J by 0 bases; unmatched bases: 4. The CDR3 has 15 residues. CDR3 sequence reads: CASSLLASSYNEQFF. The CDR3 DNA reads TGTGCCAGCAGCCTACTAGCGAGCTCCTACAATGAGCAGTTCTTC.

The J gene is TRBJ1-1, the V gene TRBV28; D is undetermined. With 8 bases removed from V and 6 bases from J, the gap between germline ends came to 10 bases. Germline lookup yields CDR1 MDHEN and CDR2 SYDVKM. CDR3 size: 11 residues. DNA for the CDR3: TGTGCCAGCCTCGTCAGGTCTGAAGCTTTCTTT. It yields the protein CASLVRSEAFF.

The J gene is TRBJ2-7, the V gene TRBV3-1 (or the pseudogene TRBV3-2); 11 bases are shared with TRBD1. CDR3 length: 14 amino acids. The germline V gene has CDR1 LGHDT and CDR2 YNNKEL (reference sequence). The V gene end was trimmed by 5 bases and the J gene end by 4 bases; junction bases not matched to a gene: 4. The chain's CDR3 is CASSKWDRGYEQYF. CDR3 bases: TGTGCCAGCAGCAAATGGGACAGGGGGTACGAGCAGTACTTC.

The V gene is TRBV7-9, the J gene TRBJ1-4; D perhaps matches TRBD1 (5 bases). Trimming left V 4 bases short and J 0 bases short, with 9 bases between. Germline V CDR1 and CDR2: SEHNR, FQNEAQ (reference sequence). The CDR3 covers 15 residues. This chain's CDR3 is CASSSRGTTNEKLFF. The CDR3 DNA follows: TGTGCCAGCAGCTCACGGGGGACAACTAATGAAAAACTGTTTTTT.

The rearrangement uses TRBV5-5 and TRBJ1-2, with 9 bases lining up with TRBD1. Germline V gives CDR1 SGHKS, CDR2 YYEKEE (reference sequence). V dropped 0 bases and J dropped 8; count of bases not matched to a gene: 2. The CDR3 sequence is 13 residues long. This CDR3 reads CASSLEGTGGYTF. In DNA form, the CDR3 reads TGTGCCAGCAGCTTGGAGGGGACAGGGGGCTACACCTTC.

The rearrangement joins TRBV5-4 to TRBJ2-5; D is perhaps TRBD1 (6 bases). V dropped 0 bases and J dropped 5 bases, with 11 bases sitting between them. The germline CDR1 and CDR2 sequences are SGHNT and YYREEE (reference sequence). The CDR3 extends over 14 amino acids. This CDR3 reads CASSLDGGKETQYF. DNA for the CDR3: TGTGCCAGCAGCTTGGATGGGGGCAAGGAGACCCAGTACTTC.

This chain joins TRBV6-2 or TRBV6-3 and TRBJ2-3, with 11 bases aligning to TRBD2. This CDR3 has 17 amino acids. Per germline, CDR1 MNHEY and CDR2 SVGEGT. Trimming at V came to 4 bases and at J to 3 bases, leaving 9 bases not matched to a gene. The CDR3 DNA sequence: TGTGCCAGCAGTTTCCCGACTAGCGGGGTCTCAACAGATACGCAGTATTTT. This encodes CASSFPTSGVSTDTQYF.